Shown below are 18 T cell receptor beta chains from a single sample sequenced in a study of beta chain features in type 1 diabetes. These receptors have no identified antigens. cDNA synthesis used the whole RNA isolate, giving expressed TCRB sequences. The method was immunoSEQ multiplex PCR; TCRdb's version includes in-frame clones alone and lacks a portion of them. Among 500,000 to 850,000 clones listed, 11% to 15% were seen once. Study outcomes and limitations: All four CD4+ subsets of Type 1 diabetes patients contained TCRB CDR3s that were moderately but significantly shorter.

Material: naive CD4+ T cells from blood. These receptors all come from a man younger than 35 with type 1 diabetes.

This clone occurred a few times. This chain joins TRBV2 and TRBJ2-3; TRBD2 aligns across 8 bases. V lost 5 bases to trimming and J lost 4 bases; unmatched junction nucleotides: 2. The germline CDR1 and CDR2 sequences are SNHLY and FYNNEI. The CDR3 runs 13 residues. Here the CDR3 reads CASSYSGADTQYF. For the CDR3, the DNA is TGTGCCAGCAGTTATAGCGGGGCAGATACGCAGTATTTT.

In its sample, this clone was seen a few times. This chain's CDR3 is CASSLGMSGISYNEQFF. The CDR3 DNA reads TGTGCCAGCAGCTTGGGAATGAGCGGGATCTCCTACAATGAGCAGTTCTTC. J is TRBJ2-1 and V is TRBV5-4; the match to TRBD2 covers 7 bases. The J segment lost 0 bases and the V segment lost 0 bases, leaving 6 bases of the junction unmatched. The CDR3 sequence is 17 residues long. Germline CDR1 is SGHNT and CDR2 is YYREEE (reference sequence).

The chain uses TRBV29-1 and TRBJ2-7, with TRBD1 matching over 9 bases. Germline V CDR1 and CDR2: SQVTM, ANQGSEA. The CDR3 is made up of 12 amino acids. The CDR3, as DNA: TGCAGTGCCGGGACAGGGAAGGGCGAGCAGTACTTC. Residues: CSAGTGKGEQYF.

The J gene is TRBJ1-4, the V gene TRBV9; 8 bases align to TRBD1. This CDR3 region has 15 residues. From germline, CDR1 is SGDLS and CDR2 YYNGEE. V dropped 0 bases and J dropped 7; count of bases not matched to a gene: 5. CDR3 sequence (DNA): TGTGCCAGCAGCGTAGGTGGGACAGGAGCTGAAAAACTGTTTTTT. As protein: CASSVGGTGAEKLFF.

V is TRBV28 and J is TRBJ1-6, with 9 nucleotides matching TRBD1. Germline lookup yields CDR1 MDHEN and CDR2 SYDVKM. J was trimmed by 10 bases and V by 4 bases; bases with no gene match: 8. CDR3 length: 15 residues. In nucleotides, the CDR3 is TGTGCCAGCAGTTCAGGGACAGGGTTTTGGTCACCCCTCCACTTT. Translation: CASSSGTGFWSPLHF.

The chain is built from TRBV11-2 and TRBJ1-1; D remains unclear. Trimming shortened V by 5 bases and J by 7 bases, and 14 bases separated the two germline ends. Germline V gene lookup returns CDR1 SGHAT and CDR2 FQNNGV. The CDR3 totals 13 residues. The CDR3 region is CASSNTPEIEAFF. CDR3 in DNA: TGTGCCAGCAGCAACACACCCGAAATTGAAGCTTTCTTT.

V and J are TRBV9 and TRBJ1-2; D uncertain. The CDR3 spans 12 residues. Germline V gives CDR1 SGDLS, CDR2 YYNGEE. V shed 4 bases and J shed 8 bases, with 12 bases lying between them. The chain's CDR3 is CASSSLPRGYTF. The CDR3 region has the DNA TGTGCCAGCAGCTCCCTTCCCCGGGGCTACACCTTC.

This chain joins TRBV27 and TRBJ2-3; possible D gene TRBD2, 6 bases. Germline assignment: CDR1 MNHEY and CDR2 SMNVEV (reference sequence). This CDR3 is 17 amino acids long. V lost 1 base and J 5 bases, leaving 19 bases between the germline ends. In DNA form, the CDR3 reads TGTGCCAGCAGTTTATTTCAGGGCGCGCGGGGACGAGATACGCAGTATTTT. Its protein is CASSLFQGARGRDTQYF.

This clone was counted a single time. The CDR3 is CASSLEGEQYF. In DNA, the CDR3 is TGTGCCAGCAGTTTAGAAGGAGAGCAGTACTTC. The chain employs TRBV28 and TRBJ2-7, with no clear D. CDR3 size: 11 residues. The V end was cut by 2 bases, the J end by 7 bases, with 6 bases between. Germline V lookup: CDR1 MDHEN, CDR2 SYDVKM.

This chain links TRBV18 with TRBJ2-7; 8 nucleotides align to TRBD1. This CDR3 is 16 amino acids long. The V and J ends lost 3 bases and 3 bases, in that order; junction bases with no gene match: 10. Looked up from germline, CDR1 is KGHSH and CDR2 is LQKENI. CDR3 DNA sequence: TGTGCCAGCTCACCCTCCCAGGGGGCAGGGAACTACGAGCAGTACTTC. Translated: CASSPSQGAGNYEQYF.

The chain has TRBV4-1 and TRBJ2-2; D is perhaps TRBD1 (7 bases). The germline CDR1 and CDR2 sequences are MGHRA and YSYEKL. The V end was cut by 4 bases, the J end by 4 bases, with 13 bases between. The length of the CDR3 is 15 residues. In DNA, the CDR3 is TGCGCCAGCAGCCCCGTCCAGGGGGGCACCGGGGAGCTGTTTTTT. Translated: CASSPVQGGTGELFF.

The chain links TRBV5-4 to TRBJ2-7, with 8 positions matching TRBD2. CDR1 is SGHNT, CDR2 YYREEE, per germline (reference sequence). V gave up 4 bases and J gave up 4 bases; unmatched junction bases: 7. This CDR3 spans 14 amino acids. The CDR3 DNA reads TGTGCCAGCAGCCCGGGGTCTAGCGGGTACGAGCAGTACTTC. It codes for CASSPGSSGYEQYF. Together with reference TRBV5-4 and TRBJ2-7, the CDR3 gives the full variable domain: ETGVTQSPTHLIKTRGQQVTLRCSSQSGHNTVSWYQQALGQGPQFIFQYYREEENGRGNFPPRFSGLQFPNYSSELNVNALELDDSALYLCASSPGSSGYEQYFGPGTRLTVT.

The rearrangement uses TRBV4-1 and TRBJ1-5; the match to TRBD1 covers 8 bases. There are 16 residues in the CDR3. Trimming took 5 bases from V and 9 from J; bases not matched to a gene: 15. CDR1 and CDR2 from the germline V gene are MGHRA and YSYEKL. CDR3 sequence (DNA): TGCGCCAGCAGCTTTCGACAGGGGCCCGGGCTAAGGCCCCAGCATTTT. It is translated as CASSFRQGPGLRPQHF.

This clone was counted between two and nine times. The gene calls are TRBV7-6 and TRBJ1-3; no firm D call. This CDR3 has 15 residues. V lost 5 bases to trimming and J lost 0 bases, with 11 bases between them. Germline values: CDR1 SGHVS, CDR2 FNYEAQ. The CDR3 here is CASSHLLPSGNTIYF. The CDR3 DNA reads TGTGCCAGCAGCCACCTCCTCCCCTCTGGAAACACCATATATTTT.

The gene calls are TRBV30 and TRBJ2-2, with 7 bases matching TRBD1. Trimming at V came to 2 bases and at J to 8 bases, leaving 2 bases not matched to a gene. The CDR3 spans 12 residues. CDR1 is GTSNPN and CDR2 is SVGIG in the germline V gene (reference sequence). As DNA, the CDR3 is TGTGCCTGGAGTACAGGGGTTGGGGAGCTGTTTTTT. This sequence encodes CAWSTGVGELFF.

This clone was seen more than once but under ten times. J is TRBJ2-4 and V is TRBV18; TRBD2 is a possible D gene (5 bases). With 2 bases removed from V and 4 bases from J, the gap between germline ends came to 15 bases. CDR1 and CDR2 (germline): KGHSH, LQKENI. The CDR3 consists of 16 residues. The chain's CDR3 is CASSPTGSGGKNIQYF. DNA of the CDR3: TGTGCCAGCTCACCAACGGGATCGGGTGGTAAAAACATTCAGTACTTC.

This clone was detected a few times. The V call is TRBV4-1, the J call TRBJ2-2, with D possibly TRBD1 on 6 matching bases. The V gene lost 1 base and the J gene lost 5 bases, with 8 bases spanning the gap. The CDR3 contains 14 residues. CDR1 MGHRA and CDR2 YSYEKL come from the germline V gene. For the CDR3, the DNA is TGCGCCAGCAGCCAAGTTAGGGGGACCGGGGAGCTGTTTTTT. Its protein product is CASSQVRGTGELFF.

The chain links TRBV7-9 to TRBJ2-1; 14 nucleotides align to TRBD2. This CDR3 comprises 17 residues. CDR1 and CDR2 from the germline V gene are SEHNR and FQNEAQ (reference sequence). After removal of 5 bases from V and 6 bases from J, the junction contained 9 bases not matched to a gene. The CDR3 protein is CASSPGLAGGVSNEQFF. CDR3 coding DNA: TGTGCCAGCAGCCCAGGACTAGCGGGAGGTGTATCCAATGAGCAGTTCTTC.